Listed below are T cell receptor beta chains from one sample, sequenced in a study of T cell responses to AZD1222 COVID-19 vaccine. Clones were read by immunoSEQ multiplex PCR, and TCRdb kept only the in-frame ones, dropping some. This table has under 150,000 clones, approximately 90% appearing once. Here the sequenced sample was peripheral blood, taken on day 0 of AZD1222 vaccination. The receptor source for this set is an adult in good health. CDR3s include the opening cysteine and the closing phenylalanine or tryptophan. Some rows have no size entry. The others give once, few or many, or a class for an expanded clone.

abundance	v_gene	j_gene	len	CDR3aa
NA	TRBV5-1	TRBJ1-2	15	CASSSPGTGYRGYTF
NA	TRBV7-3	TRBJ2-7	13	CASSLSRGYEQYF
NA	TRBV30	TRBJ1-2	17	CAWSKGSSGVLGDGYTF
NA	TRBV12-3/TRBV12-4	TRBJ1-5	13	CASSFPGDQPQHF
NA	TRBV18	TRBJ1-6	16	CASSPSRAGGSSPLHF
NA	TRBV3-1/TRBV3-2	TRBJ1-5	15	CASSLKGSWNQPQHF
NA	TRBV11-3	TRBJ2-3	16	CASSLDGSGGIDTQYF
once	TRBV7-6	TRBJ2-2	15	CASSFHEGSTGELFF
NA	TRBV7-9	TRBJ2-7	15	CASSPPSGRAYEQYF
NA	TRBV18	TRBJ2-2	20	CASSPPGLAGGPTGTGELFF
NA	TRBV2	TRBJ1-4	15	CASSEASAGKKKLFF
once	TRBV5-5	TRBJ2-7	15	CASSLRSASSYEQYF
NA	TRBV10-1	TRBJ2-1	15	CASSESSNRNNEQFF
NA	TRBV5-8	TRBJ2-5	12	CASAGFPATQYF
NA	TRBV19	TRBJ1-2	13	CASSDRANYGYTF
NA	TRBV19	TRBJ1-1	14	CASKKNILNTEAFF
NA	TRBV27	TRBJ2-4	16	CASSSAGAEDQNIQYF
NA	TRBV5-1	TRBJ1-2	16	CASSRQESSSNYGYTF
NA	TRBV12-3/TRBV12-4	TRBJ1-2	11	CASSLKGGYTF
NA	TRBV27	TRBJ1-5	14	CASSLTTGYQPQHF
once	TRBV19	TRBJ2-5	15	CASSILAGIQETQYF
NA	TRBV20-1	TRBJ2-1	11	CSASQGTPEFF
NA	TRBV6-2/TRBV6-3	TRBJ1-4	15	CASRPRQGDQAKLFF
once	TRBV5-1	TRBJ1-2	16	CASSWNPGQDLGGYTF